What follows are 26 T cell receptor beta chains derived from one specimen sequenced in a study of memory CD4+ T cells and cytomegalovirus serostatus. Using immunoSEQ multiplex PCR, the repertoire was profiled, and TCRdb retains in-frame clones only, with some absent. Of under 75,000 clones listed, around three quarters are singletons. Single viable CD3+CD4+CD8-CD45RO+ cells were sorted as the memory CD4+ T cells. Sequencing was done on a sample of memory CD4+ T cells from blood. Source of these receptors: an adult in good health and CMV-seronegative. Some clones in this sample may be carry-over from other donors' samples.

The chain's CDR3 is CASSLYEAPNYGYTF. Written as DNA, the CDR3 is TGCGCCAGCAGCTTGTATGAGGCGCCCAACTATGGCTACACCTTC. The rearrangement uses TRBV5-1 and TRBJ1-2; no firm D call. The CDR3 totals 15 residues. Trimming removed 1 base at V and 2 bases at J, with 12 bases between. CDR1 SGHRS and CDR2 YFSETQ come from the germline V gene.

The chain uses TRBV11-1 and TRBJ2-1; 8 bases are shared with TRBD2. The CDR3 loop spans 15 amino acids. Per germline, CDR1 SGHAT and CDR2 FQDESV (reference sequence). The ends lost 4 bases at V and 2 bases at J; junction bases unmatched: 4. CDR3 DNA: TGTGCCAGCAGCTCGTATAGCGGGGCCTACAATGAGCAGTTCTTC. Translating gives CASSSYSGAYNEQFF.

This chain uses TRBV5-1 with TRBJ2-7, with D tentatively TRBD2 (6 bases). This CDR3 spans 14 amino acids. The V and J ends lost 2 bases and 3 bases respectively, with 12 bases between them. Germline values: CDR1 SGHRS, CDR2 YFSETQ. The CDR3 reads CASSLSGAYYEQYF. The CDR3 DNA is TGCGCCAGCAGCTTATCGGGAGCTTACTACGAGCAGTACTTC.

This clone was counted once. The rearrangement uses TRBV7-2 and TRBJ1-2; 7 bases are shared with TRBD1. Germline V gene lookup returns CDR1 SGHTA and CDR2 FQGNSA. V was pared by 2 bases and J by 4 bases, with 10 bases of the junction left unmatched. The length of the CDR3 is 16 residues. The CDR3 DNA reads TGTGCCAGCAGCTTACAGACAGGGTCTTGGGGCTATGGCTACACCTTC. Translation gives CASSLQTGSWGYGYTF.

The gene calls are TRBV7-2 and TRBJ2-7; D is ambiguous. CDR3 length: 14 amino acids. The V and J ends lost 5 bases and 0 bases respectively, with 11 bases between them. Germline lookup yields CDR1 SGHTA and CDR2 FQGNSA. DNA of the CDR3: TGTGCCAGCAGCGGGCGGACGAGCTCCTACGAGCAGTACTTC. It encodes CASSGRTSSYEQYF.

The chain has TRBV6-5 and TRBJ2-3; weak D call: TRBD2 (5 bases). Germline CDR1 reads MNHEY; CDR2 reads SVGAGI. The CDR3 extends over 16 amino acids. Trimming stripped 6 bases from V and 6 bases from J, with 22 bases between. The CDR3 DNA is TGTGCCAGCAGCTACGCGACTAACCCGACGGGCGATACGCAGTATTTT. It yields the protein CASSYATNPTGDTQYF.

DNA for the CDR3: TGTGCCAGCAGTTACTCCGAATACACCGGGGAGCTGTTTTTT. It translates to CASSYSEYTGELFF. The V and J genes are TRBV6-6 and TRBJ2-2, with no clear D. V was cut by 0 bases and J by 3 bases, with 5 bases left in between. Germline V CDR1 and CDR2: MNHNY, SVGAGI (reference sequence). CDR3 length: 14 residues.

The chain recombines TRBV7-2 with TRBJ1-5; possible D gene TRBD1, 5 bases. This CDR3 contains 15 residues. CDR1 is SGHTA and CDR2 is FQGNSA in the germline V gene. V gave up 2 bases and J gave up 5 bases, with 13 bases separating them. The chain's CDR3 is CASSLYAGSDQPQHF. The CDR3 DNA reads as TGTGCCAGCAGCTTATATGCAGGGAGTGATCAGCCCCAGCATTTT.

V gene TRBV9 combines with J gene TRBJ1-4; TRBD1 matches at 9 bases. The CDR3 is 14 residues long. Looked up from germline, CDR1 is SGDLS and CDR2 is YYNGEE. The J segment lost 10 bases and the V segment lost 4 bases, leaving 8 bases of the junction unmatched. In nucleotides, the CDR3 is TGTGCCAGCAGCCCAGGGGGACAGGGCGGAAAACTGTTTTTT. Its translation: CASSPGGQGGKLFF.

This chain links TRBV28 with TRBJ2-7; possibly TRBD1 or TRBD2 for D (5 bases each). Germline V gene lookup returns CDR1 MDHEN and CDR2 SYDVKM. The CDR3 consists of 12 residues. The V end lost 7 bases, the J end lost 7 bases, and 14 bases lay between the germline ends. CDR3 nucleotide sequence: TGTGCCAGCACCGCAGGGACGGGAGAGCAGTACTTC. Translation gives CASTAGTGEQYF. The entire variable domain, with the rest obtained from reference TRBV28 and TRBJ2-7, is as follows: DVKVTQSSRYLVKRTGEKVFLECVQDMDHENMFWYRQDPGLGLRLIYFSYDVKMKEKGDIPEGYSVSREKKERFSLILESASTNQTSMYLCASTAGTGEQYFGPGTRLTVT.

The chain employs TRBV5-5 and TRBJ2-7; the match to TRBD2 covers 13 bases. The CDR3 contains 14 residues. Trimming cost V 4 bases and J 5 bases; bases outside gene matches: 3. Germline V CDR1 and CDR2: SGHKS, YYEKEE (reference sequence). The CDR3, as DNA: TGTGCCAGCAGCCCAGGGACTAGCGGGAACGAGCAGTACTTC. This translates into CASSPGTSGNEQYF.

This clone was observed once. This chain uses TRBV30 with TRBJ2-7; D possibly corresponds to TRBD2 (5 bases). The CDR3 sequence is 15 residues long. CDR1 is GTSNPN and CDR2 is SVGIG in the germline V gene (reference sequence). The V and J ends lost 0 bases and 4 bases respectively, with 16 bases between them. CDR3 sequence: CAWSVLGLLRYEQYF. The CDR3 DNA follows: TGTGCCTGGAGTGTCCTAGGACTTCTCCGTTACGAGCAGTACTTC.

This sequence joins TRBV25-1 and TRBJ2-5; TRBD2 matches at 10 bases. V gave up 7 bases and J gave up 5 bases; unmatched junction bases: 4. CDR1 MGHDK and CDR2 SYGVNS come from the germline V gene. The CDR3 is 13 amino acids. The CDR3 is CASTLAGAETQYF. DNA of the CDR3: TGTGCCAGCACCCTAGCGGGAGCGGAGACCCAGTACTTC.

This chain connects TRBV5-6 to TRBJ2-2; 13 bases fit TRBD2. The CDR3 loop spans 19 amino acids. Germline loops: CDR1 SGHDT, CDR2 YYEEEE. With V trimmed by 4 bases and J by 5 bases, 14 bases remained unmatched. The CDR3 sequence: CASSASLAGGPFVTGELFF. The CDR3 nucleotides are TGTGCCAGCAGCGCCTCACTAGCGGGAGGGCCTTTCGTTACCGGGGAGCTGTTTTTT.

This clone was found once. The gene calls are TRBV6-6 and TRBJ1-2, with D tentatively TRBD1 (6 bases). The CDR3 consists of 14 residues. V gave up 5 bases and J gave up 8 bases, with 18 bases separating them. Germline CDR1 MNHNY, CDR2 SVGAGI (reference sequence). DNA for the CDR3: TGTGCCAGCAGTCCCCCCGGACAGATTGGGGGCTACACCTTC. Residues: CASSPPGQIGGYTF.

The J gene is TRBJ1-3, the V gene TRBV4-1; tentatively, D is TRBD1 (5 bases). The CDR3 spans 15 residues. Trimming took 1 base from V and 10 from J, leaving 17 bases between them. Germline loops: CDR1 MGHRA, CDR2 YSYEKL. CDR3 amino acids: CASSQASRGYLTIYF. In DNA, the CDR3 is TGCGCCAGCAGCCAAGCGAGTCGGGGGTATCTGACCATATATTTT.

The chain employs TRBV28 and TRBJ2-7; possibly TRBD1 or TRBD2 for D (5 bases each). V was shortened by 6 bases and J by 7 bases, with 19 bases between the two germline ends. Per germline, CDR1 MDHEN and CDR2 SYDVKM. The CDR3 runs 14 residues. CDR3: CASRTGAQLREQYF. The CDR3, as DNA: TGTGCCAGCAGAACCGGGGCCCAACTACGGGAGCAGTACTTC.

The table lists this clone with a few counts. This sample includes further DNA sequences coding for the same CDR3. V gene TRBV2 combines with J gene TRBJ2-5, with 15 bases matching TRBD2. Per the germline V gene, CDR1 is SNHLY and CDR2 is FYNNEI. Trimming took 8 bases from V and 5 from J; bases not matched to a gene: 9. This CDR3 is built from 16 residues. CDR3 loop: CASRGLAGGRRETQYF. The CDR3 coding sequence is TGTGCCAGCCGGGGACTAGCGGGGGGCCGCAGGGAGACCCAGTACTTC.

The chain couples TRBV18 to TRBJ2-7; TRBD1 matches at 9 bases. The CDR3 loop spans 16 amino acids. The ends lost 4 bases at V and 4 bases at J; junction bases unmatched: 11. From germline, CDR1 is KGHSH and CDR2 LQKENI. Written as DNA, the CDR3 is TGTGCCAGCTCACTAACCCCGGGACAGGGTAATTACGAGCAGTACTTC. It specifies CASSLTPGQGNYEQYF.

In DNA, the CDR3 is TGTGCCAGCAGCCAGGACAGGGGTAAATCCGGGGAGCTGTTTTTT. Translated: CASSQDRGKSGELFF. V usage is TRBV5-4 and J usage is TRBJ2-2, with 9 bases aligning to TRBD1. Germline-derived CDR1 and CDR2 are SGHNT and YYREEE (reference sequence). The V and J ends lost 4 bases and 6 bases, in that order; junction bases with no gene match: 7. The CDR3 length is 15 residues.

V is TRBV7-2 and J is TRBJ1-2; 7 bases are a match to TRBD1. This CDR3 is built from 14 residues. V trimming: 1 base; J trimming: 5 bases; junction bases outside the gene matches: 4. Germline V lookup: CDR1 SGHTA, CDR2 FQGNSA. CDR3 DNA: TGTGCCAGCAGCTTAGACAGGGGAGCTTATGGCTACACCTTC. It yields the protein CASSLDRGAYGYTF.

The rearrangement links TRBV6-6 to TRBJ2-7; 8 bases are shared with TRBD1. CDR1 is MNHNY and CDR2 is SVGAGI in the germline V gene (reference sequence). The CDR3 totals 13 residues. V dropped 6 bases and J dropped 6; count of bases not matched to a gene: 7. CDR3 DNA sequence: TGTGCCAGCAGAACCGGACAGGGCTCCGAGCAGTACTTC. Translated, it gives CASRTGQGSEQYF.

The rearrangement links TRBV21-1 to TRBJ2-7; the table's D gene call, TRBD2, was not cross checked with the DNA. TRBV21-1 is recorded as a pseudogene. This CDR3 has 14 residues. The CDR3 sequence is CASSFFWGRNEQYF. Written as DNA, the CDR3 is TGTGCCAGCAGCTTTTTCTGGGGGAGGAACGAGCAGTACTTC.

The V and J genes are TRBV5-1 and TRBJ2-3, with 16 positions matching TRBD2. The CDR3 loop spans 19 amino acids. The junction had 9 bases not matched to a gene; V was cut back by 1 base and J by 4 bases. Germline V CDR1 and CDR2: SGHRS, YFSETQ. The CDR3 nucleotides are TGCGCCAGCAGCTTGCTCCGGGGACTAGCGGGAGGGCCGTCAGATACGCAGTATTTT. Translated, it gives CASSLLRGLAGGPSDTQYF.

The CDR3 is CASSLGTVSAGTRREQYF. In nucleotides, the CDR3 is TGTGCCAGCAGCTTGGGTACTGTCAGTGCAGGAACGCGACGCGAGCAGTACTTC. The chain joins TRBV5-6 to TRBJ2-7; no clear D gene. Germline V CDR1 and CDR2: SGHDT, YYEEEE. The germline V and J ends were trimmed by 0 bases and 6 bases, with 25 bases remaining between them. The CDR3 sequence is 18 residues long.

This chain links TRBV5-1 with TRBJ2-5; weak D call: TRBD2 (5 bases). Trimming stripped 3 bases from V and 5 bases from J, with 17 bases between. The CDR3 is 15 amino acids. Germline values: CDR1 SGHRS, CDR2 YFSETQ. The CDR3 bases are TGCGCCAGCAGCTGGAGAGGGCTAGGTGTGGAGACCCAGTACTTC. Translation: CASSWRGLGVETQYF.